This record concerns one TCR beta chain sequence. What it recognizes is unknown. This specimen comes from a study of cytomegalovirus exposure and HLA in healthy donors. In the study overall: Earlier work reported 100 million to 130 million unique TCR beta sequences from about 190 million T cells. Study observations and caveats: Most TCR sequences were uncommon, yet certain public TCRs appeared in many donors. Rates of TCR association differed by HLA locus in a later analysis, with DRB1 highest and HLA-C lowest.

Unrecorded immune exposures were likely, despite nominal health at sampling. The CDR3 has 14 amino acids. Germline CDR1 SQVTM, CDR2 ANQGSEA. Trimming left V 1 base short and J 0 bases short, with 8 bases between. PCR used 60 Vbeta primers and 13 Jbeta primers. Produced via immunoSEQ multiplex PCR; TCRdb's table is partial and in-frame only. The sample holds roughly 120,000 clones, more than 65% seen once. This sequence was found in a man younger than 45 in good health and CMV-seropositive. V is TRBV29-1 and J is TRBJ2-3, with D possibly matching TRBD1 (5 bases). Sequenced input: PBMCs. The CDR3 region is CSVEGQSSTDTQYF. The CDR3 region has the DNA TGCAGCGTTGAAGGACAGAGTAGCACAGATACGCAGTATTTT.